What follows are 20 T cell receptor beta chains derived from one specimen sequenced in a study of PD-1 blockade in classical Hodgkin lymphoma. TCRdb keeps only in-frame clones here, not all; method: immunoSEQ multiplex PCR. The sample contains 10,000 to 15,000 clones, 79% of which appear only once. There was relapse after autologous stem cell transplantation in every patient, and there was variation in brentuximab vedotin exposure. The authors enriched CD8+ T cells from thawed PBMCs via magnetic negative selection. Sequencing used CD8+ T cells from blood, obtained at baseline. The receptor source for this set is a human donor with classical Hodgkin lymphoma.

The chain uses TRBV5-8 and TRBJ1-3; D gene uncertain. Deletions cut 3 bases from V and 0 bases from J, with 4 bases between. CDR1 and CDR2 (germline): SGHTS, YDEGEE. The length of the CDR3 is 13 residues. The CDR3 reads CASSWTSGNTIYF. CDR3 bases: TGTGCCAGCAGCTGGACCTCTGGAAACACCATATATTTT. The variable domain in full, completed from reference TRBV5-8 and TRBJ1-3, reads EAGVTQSPTHLIKTRGQQATLRCSPISGHTSVYWYQQALGLGLQFLLWYDEGEERNRGNFPPRFSGRQFPNYSSELNVNALELEDSALYLCASSWTSGNTIYFGEGSWLTVV.

The CDR3: CASSQGWGGANTEAFF. For the CDR3, the DNA is TGCGCCAGCAGCCAAGGCTGGGGGGGGGCGAACACTGAAGCTTTCTTT. V usage is TRBV4-3 and J usage is TRBJ1-1, with D tentatively TRBD1 (6 bases). The CDR3 runs to 16 residues. With 1 base removed from V and 1 base from J, the gap between germline ends came to 13 bases. From germline, CDR1 is LGHNA and CDR2 YSLEER.

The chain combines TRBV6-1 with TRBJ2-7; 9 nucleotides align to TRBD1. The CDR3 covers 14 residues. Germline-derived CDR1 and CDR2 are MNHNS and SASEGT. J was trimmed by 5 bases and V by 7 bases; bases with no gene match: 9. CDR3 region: CASNLRGTGNEQYF. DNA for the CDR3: TGTGCCAGCAACCTCAGGGGGACAGGGAACGAGCAGTACTTC.

The CDR3 DNA follows: TGTGCCAGCAGCCAACGACTAGCGGGGGAGAGCTCCTACGAGCAGTACTTC. It codes for CASSQRLAGESSYEQYF. This chain joins TRBV14 and TRBJ2-7, with 12 bases aligning to TRBD2. CDR1 is SGHDN, CDR2 FVKESK, per germline. The J segment lost 0 bases and the V segment lost 2 bases, leaving 5 bases of the junction unmatched. The CDR3 sequence is 17 residues long.

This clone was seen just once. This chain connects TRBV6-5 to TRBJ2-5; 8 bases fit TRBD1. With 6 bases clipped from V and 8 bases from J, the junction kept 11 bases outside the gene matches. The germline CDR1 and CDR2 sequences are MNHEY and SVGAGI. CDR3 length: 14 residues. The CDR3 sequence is CASSPSAGGATQYF. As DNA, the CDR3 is TGTGCCAGCAGCCCCTCGGCAGGGGGCGCAACCCAGTACTTC.

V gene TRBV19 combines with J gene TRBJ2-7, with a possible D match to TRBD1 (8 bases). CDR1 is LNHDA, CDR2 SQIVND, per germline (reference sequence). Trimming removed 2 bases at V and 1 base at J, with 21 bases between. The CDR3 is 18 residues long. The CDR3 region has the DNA TGTGCCAGTAGTATAATTTACGGGGGGACAGGACTATCCTACGAGCAGTACTTC. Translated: CASSIIYGGTGLSYEQYF.

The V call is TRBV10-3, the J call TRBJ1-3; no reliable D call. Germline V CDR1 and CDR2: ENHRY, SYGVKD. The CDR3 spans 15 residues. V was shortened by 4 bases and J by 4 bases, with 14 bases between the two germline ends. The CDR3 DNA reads TGTGCCATCAGTGGGCTGGGCCTGGACGGAAACACCATATATTTT. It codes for CAISGLGLDGNTIYF.

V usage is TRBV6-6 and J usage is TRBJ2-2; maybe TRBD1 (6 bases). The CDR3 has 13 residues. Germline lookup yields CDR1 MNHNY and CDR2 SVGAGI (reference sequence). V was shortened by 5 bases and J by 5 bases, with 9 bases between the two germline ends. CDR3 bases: TGTGCCAGCAGTACAACAGGGACCGGGGAGCTGTTTTTT. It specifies CASSTTGTGELFF.

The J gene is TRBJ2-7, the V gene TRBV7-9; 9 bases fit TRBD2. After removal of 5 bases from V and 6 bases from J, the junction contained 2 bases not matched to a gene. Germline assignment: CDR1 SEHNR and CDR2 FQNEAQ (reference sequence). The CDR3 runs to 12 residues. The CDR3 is CASSGGGAEQYF. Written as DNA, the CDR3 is TGTGCCAGCAGCGGCGGGGGGGCCGAGCAGTACTTC.

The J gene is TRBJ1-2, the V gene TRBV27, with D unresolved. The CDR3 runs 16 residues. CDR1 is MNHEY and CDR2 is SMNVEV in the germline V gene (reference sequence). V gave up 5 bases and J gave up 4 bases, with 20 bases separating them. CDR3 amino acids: CASSLVGLTEVYGYTF. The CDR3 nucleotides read TGTGCCAGCAGTCTCGTGGGGTTGACCGAAGTCTATGGCTACACCTTC.

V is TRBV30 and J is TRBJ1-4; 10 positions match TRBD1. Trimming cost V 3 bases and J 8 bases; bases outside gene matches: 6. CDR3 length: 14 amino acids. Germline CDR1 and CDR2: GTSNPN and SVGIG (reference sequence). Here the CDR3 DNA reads TGTGCCTGGAGGAGACAGGGGGCTTGGGAAAAACTGTTTTTT. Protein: CAWRRQGAWEKLFF.

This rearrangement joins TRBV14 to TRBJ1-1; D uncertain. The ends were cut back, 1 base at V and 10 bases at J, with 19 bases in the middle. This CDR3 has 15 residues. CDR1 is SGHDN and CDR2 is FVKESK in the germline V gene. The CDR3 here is CASSQGDSPRSVAFF. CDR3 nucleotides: TGTGCCAGCAGCCAAGGAGATTCTCCACGTTCCGTAGCTTTCTTT. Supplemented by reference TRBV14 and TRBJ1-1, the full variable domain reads EAGVTQFPSHSVIEKGQTVTLRCDPISGHDNLYWYRRVMGKEIKFLLHFVKESKQDESGMPNNRFLAERTGGTYSTLKVQPAELEDSGVYFCASSQGDSPRSVAFFGQGTRLTVV.

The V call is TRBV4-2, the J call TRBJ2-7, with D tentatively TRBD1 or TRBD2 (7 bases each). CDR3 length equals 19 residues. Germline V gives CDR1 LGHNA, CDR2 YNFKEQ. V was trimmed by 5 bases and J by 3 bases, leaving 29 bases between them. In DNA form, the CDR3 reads TGTGCCAGCAGCTCAGACCAGACGAGCCAGGGGGGGGTTTACTACGAGCAGTACTTC. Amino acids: CASSSDQTSQGGVYYEQYF.

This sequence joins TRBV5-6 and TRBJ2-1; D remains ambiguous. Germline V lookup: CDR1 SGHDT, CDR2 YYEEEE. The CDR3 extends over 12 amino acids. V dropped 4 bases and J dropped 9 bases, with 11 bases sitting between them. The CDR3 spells CASSPGVREQFF. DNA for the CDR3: TGTGCCAGCAGCCCAGGTGTCCGTGAGCAGTTCTTC.

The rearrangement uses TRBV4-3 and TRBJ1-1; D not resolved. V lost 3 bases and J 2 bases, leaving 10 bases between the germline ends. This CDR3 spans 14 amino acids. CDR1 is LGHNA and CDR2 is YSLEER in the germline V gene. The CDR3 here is CASSHRTSNTEAFF. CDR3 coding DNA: TGCGCCAGCAGCCACCGCACCTCAAACACTGAAGCTTTCTTT.

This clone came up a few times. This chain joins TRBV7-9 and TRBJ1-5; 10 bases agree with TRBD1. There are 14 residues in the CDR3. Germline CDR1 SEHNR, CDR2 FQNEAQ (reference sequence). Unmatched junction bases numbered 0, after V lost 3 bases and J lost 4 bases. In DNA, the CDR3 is TGTGCCAGCAGCTTGGGACAGGGGAATCAGCCCCAGCATTTT. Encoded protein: CASSLGQGNQPQHF. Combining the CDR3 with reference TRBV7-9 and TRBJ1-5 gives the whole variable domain DTGVSQNPRHKITKRGQNVTFRCDPISEHNRLYWYRQTLGQGPEFLTYFQNEAQLEKSRLLSDRFSAERPKGSFSTLEIQRTEQGDSAMYLCASSLGQGNQPQHFGDGTRLSIL.

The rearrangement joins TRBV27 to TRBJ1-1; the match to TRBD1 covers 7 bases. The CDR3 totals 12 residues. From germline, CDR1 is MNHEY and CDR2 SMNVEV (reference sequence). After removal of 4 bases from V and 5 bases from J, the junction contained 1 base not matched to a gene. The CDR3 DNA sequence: TGTGCCAGCAGTTCAGGGGGGACTGAAGCTTTCTTT. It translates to CASSSGGTEAFF.

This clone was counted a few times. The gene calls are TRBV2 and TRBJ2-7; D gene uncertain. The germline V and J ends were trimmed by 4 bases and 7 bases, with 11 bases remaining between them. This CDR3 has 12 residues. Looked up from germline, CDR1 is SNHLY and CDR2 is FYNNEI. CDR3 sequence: CASSVFKQEQYF. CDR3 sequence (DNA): TGTGCCAGCAGTGTTTTTAAGCAGGAGCAGTACTTC.

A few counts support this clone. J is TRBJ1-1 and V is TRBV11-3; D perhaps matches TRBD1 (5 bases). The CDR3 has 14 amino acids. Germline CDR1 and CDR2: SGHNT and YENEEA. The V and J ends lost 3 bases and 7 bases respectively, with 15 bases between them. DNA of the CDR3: TGTGCCAGCAGCTTGTTTGACGGCGGGGGTGAAGCTTTCTTT. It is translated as CASSLFDGGGEAFF.

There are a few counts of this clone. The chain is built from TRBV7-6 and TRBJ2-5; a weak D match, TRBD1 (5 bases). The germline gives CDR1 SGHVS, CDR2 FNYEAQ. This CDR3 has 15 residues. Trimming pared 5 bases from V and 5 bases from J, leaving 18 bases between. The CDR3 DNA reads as TGTGCCAGCAGCCGGGCGGACATCGTTGGGGAGACCCAGTACTTC. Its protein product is CASSRADIVGETQYF. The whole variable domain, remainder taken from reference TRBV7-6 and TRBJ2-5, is GAGVSQSPRYKVTKRGQDVALRCDPISGHVSLYWYRQALGQGPEFLTYFNYEAQQDKSGLPNDRFSAERPEGSISTLTIQRTEQRDSAMYRCASSRADIVGETQYFGPGTRLLVL.